Shown below are 28 T cell receptor beta chains from a single sample sequenced in a study of T cell repertoires in cytomegalovirus infection (dated by TCRdb to between 2018 and 2021). This sample was sequenced with an Illumina HiSeq 1500. TCRdb applied fastp at Q25 and MiXCR to the public reads, then kept only in-frame beta chains. Under each unique CDR3 protein, matching rows form one entry showing the most common genes and DNA. The sample profile shows approximately 25,000 distinct CDR3 sequences; 19% of them were found once. Jointly, the top ten make up approximately 80% of the sample. Their specific antigens are unknown. The sample's treatment or condition label, decoded: in vitro stimulation with specific CMV peptide epitopes to enrich CMV-specific T cells. The source was CD8+ T cells from cultured PBMCs, collected from culture after CMV antigen stimulation. The source of these receptors is a human donor in good health (CMV status not recorded). Some clones in this sample may be carry-over from other donors' samples.

This sequence joins TRBV5-1 and TRBJ1-2; tentatively, D is TRBD1 (6 bases). Germline assignment: CDR1 SGHRS and CDR2 YFSETQ. This CDR3 has 14 amino acids. V lost 1 base to trimming and J lost 7 bases, with 14 bases between them. Written as DNA, the CDR3 is TGCGCCAGCAGCTTGAACTCGCAGGGGCTTGGCTACACCTTC. Protein sequence: CASSLNSQGLGYTF.

Many counts were recorded for this clonotype. This chain links TRBV27 with TRBJ2-1; D is possibly TRBD1 (5 bases). The CDR3 consists of 15 residues. V was clipped by 8 bases and J by 1 base, with 15 bases between them. Germline V lookup: CDR1 MNHEY, CDR2 SMNVEV (reference sequence). The CDR3 loop reads CASAILTVSYNEQFF. The CDR3 DNA is TGTGCCAGCGCGATCTTGACAGTTTCCTACAATGAGCAGTTCTTC.

This clonotype showed up many times. Here the CDR3 reads CASSYYGGGNQPQHF. The CDR3, as DNA: TGTGCCAGCAGTTACTACGGGGGGGGCAATCAGCCCCAGCATTTT. The genes are TRBV6-2 or TRBV6-3 and TRBJ1-5, with D perhaps matching TRBD1 (5 bases). CDR3 length: 15 residues. Germline CDR1 reads MNHEY; CDR2 reads SVGEGT. V dropped 1 base and J dropped 2 bases, with 9 bases sitting between them.

This rearrangement joins TRBV12-3 or TRBV12-4 to TRBJ1-2; D call uncertain. V shed 6 bases and J shed 8 bases, with 16 bases lying between them. The CDR3 runs 13 residues. CDR3 amino acids: CASSKGPLRGYTF. Here the CDR3 DNA reads TGTGCCAGCAGCAAGGGCCCTCTCCGAGGCTACACCTTC.

V is TRBV7-9 and J is TRBJ2-2; 7 bases are shared with TRBD1. This CDR3 region has 15 residues. Germline V gene data show CDR1 as SEHNR and CDR2 as FQNEAQ (reference sequence). V shed 3 bases and J 5 bases; nucleotides not matched to a gene: 6. The CDR3 DNA reads as TGTGCCAGCAGCTTGTACAGGGGAAGGACCGGGGAGCTGTTTTTT. It specifies CASSLYRGRTGELFF.

The V call is TRBV12-3 or TRBV12-4, the J call TRBJ2-7; TRBD2 might be the D (6 bases). The CDR3 extends over 13 amino acids. V was cut by 7 bases and J by 2 bases, with 12 bases left in between. The CDR3 nucleotides are TGTGCCAGCAACCTGGGACTCGCCTACGAGCAGTACTTC. Amino acids: CASNLGLAYEQYF.

In this sample, this clonotype turned up a few times. This chain joins TRBV7-6 and TRBJ2-7; tentatively, D is TRBD2 (6 bases). Germline V lookup: CDR1 SGHVS, CDR2 FNYEAQ. The CDR3 is made up of 13 amino acids. Trimming cost V 0 bases and J 7 bases, with 10 bases left between them. The CDR3 DNA reads TGTGCCAGCAGCTTAGCGGTGGGAGGAGAGCAGTACTTC. Translation: CASSLAVGGEQYF.

The rearrangement links TRBV4-1 to TRBJ2-1; 8 positions match TRBD2. Germline CDR1 reads MGHRA; CDR2 reads YSYEKL. V shed 4 bases, J shed 9 bases, and the junction held 14 bases outside the gene matches. The CDR3 contains 16 residues. For the CDR3, the DNA is TGCGCCAGCAGCCCAAGGGGTTTGACTAGCGTAGGTGAGCAGTTCTTC. Its translation: CASSPRGLTSVGEQFF.

This sequence joins TRBV6-5 and TRBJ1-2, with 8 bases lining up with TRBD1. With 2 bases clipped from V and 8 bases from J, the junction kept 7 bases outside the gene matches. This CDR3 spans 14 amino acids. CDR1 is MNHEY, CDR2 SVGAGI, per germline. The DNA of the CDR3 is TGTGCCAGCAGTTACGAGGACAGGGTAGGAGGCTACACCTTC. It specifies CASSYEDRVGGYTF.

This clonotype has a handful of counts. The chain is built from TRBV5-6 and TRBJ1-5; TRBD1 agrees at 8 bases. CDR1 and CDR2 (germline): SGHDT, YYEEEE. Trimming removed 2 bases from V and 6 bases from J; junction bases left unmatched: 10. CDR3 length equals 16 residues. CDR3 protein: CASSFGTGDLLQPQHF. CDR3 DNA: TGTGCCAGCAGCTTCGGGACAGGAGACCTTCTTCAGCCCCAGCATTTT.

The chain couples TRBV27 to TRBJ2-3; tentatively, D is TRBD2 (5 bases). Trimming removed 5 bases at V and 4 bases at J, with 13 bases between. The CDR3 spans 14 residues. Germline CDR1 and CDR2: MNHEY and SMNVEV (reference sequence). The CDR3 reads CASSPTRRADTQYF. CDR3 nucleotides: TGTGCCAGCAGTCCAACTAGGAGAGCAGATACGCAGTATTTT.

The chain has TRBV7-2 and TRBJ2-1; no clear D. The CDR3 loop spans 12 amino acids. Trimming cost V 2 bases and J 10 bases, with 9 bases left between them. CDR1 and CDR2 from the germline V gene are SGHTA and FQGNSA. CDR3 sequence: CASSLIGIEQFF. CDR3 DNA: TGTGCCAGCAGCTTAATCGGAATCGAGCAGTTCTTC.

This clonotype has a handful of counts. The rearrangement joins TRBV6-5 to TRBJ2-1; D not certain. The CDR3 is made up of 14 amino acids. From germline, CDR1 is MNHEY and CDR2 SVGAGI. Trimming took off 2 bases at V and 8 bases at J, with 13 bases between the two ends. CDR3 coding DNA: TGTGCCAGCAGTTACGAGCAGGCAAAGGATGAGCAGTTCTTC. Translation gives CASSYEQAKDEQFF.

This clonotype was seen a few times. The rearrangement links TRBV24-1 to TRBJ1-2; the D gene is possibly TRBD1 (6 bases). CDR1 and CDR2 (germline): KGHDR, SFDVKD. The CDR3 runs to 17 residues. V shed 2 bases and J shed 4 bases, with 19 bases lying between them. The CDR3 region is CATSDSEGGVQTYGYTF. DNA of the CDR3: TGTGCCACCAGTGATTCTGAGGGGGGTGTACAGACCTATGGCTACACCTTC.

This clonotype showed up just a few times. This chain links TRBV5-1 with TRBJ2-1, with 9 bases identical to TRBD2. The CDR3 runs 17 residues. CDR1 is SGHRS, CDR2 YFSETQ, per germline. With 3 bases clipped from V and 2 bases from J, the junction kept 9 bases outside the gene matches. CDR3: CASSSPLAGAAYNEQFF. CDR3 sequence (DNA): TGCGCCAGCAGCTCACCCTTAGCGGGAGCGGCCTACAATGAGCAGTTCTTC. The complete variable domain, with remaining parts taken from reference TRBV5-1 and TRBJ2-1, reads KAGVTQTPRYLIKTRGQQVTLSCSPISGHRSVSWYQQTPGQGLQFLFEYFSETQRNKGNFPGRFSGRQFSNSRSEMNVSTLELGDSALYLCASSSPLAGAAYNEQFFGPGTRLTVL.

The gene calls are TRBV6-6 and TRBJ2-7; D is unclear. The ends were cut back, 2 bases at V and 2 bases at J, with 7 bases in the middle. This CDR3 is built from 13 residues. The V gene's germline CDR1 is MNHNY and CDR2 SVGAGI (reference sequence). The CDR3 nucleotides read TGTGCCAGCAGTTACACCGGAGCCTACGAGCAGTACTTC. Its translation: CASSYTGAYEQYF.

The gene calls are TRBV25-1 and TRBJ2-1; D could derive from TRBD1 or TRBD2 (6 bases each). Looked up from germline, CDR1 is MGHDK and CDR2 is SYGVNS. V was pared by 6 bases and J by 10 bases, with 22 bases between. This CDR3 has 15 amino acids. CDR3 region: CASSSSYRGLGEQFF. The CDR3, as DNA: TGTGCCAGCAGCTCCTCATATCGGGGGCTCGGGGAGCAGTTCTTC.

The gene calls are TRBV7-2 and TRBJ2-5; 12 bases map to TRBD2. CDR3 length: 18 amino acids. Trimming took 5 bases from V and 5 from J; bases not matched to a gene: 15. Germline CDR1 is SGHTA and CDR2 is FQGNSA. The CDR3 sequence: CASSALAGGPPARETQYF. In DNA form, the CDR3 reads TGTGCCAGCAGCGCTCTAGCGGGAGGGCCCCCCGCGCGTGAGACCCAGTACTTC.

This clonotype has at least ten counts. V gene TRBV7-8 combines with J gene TRBJ2-2, with a tentative D call TRBD2 (5 bases). V was pared by 8 bases and J by 4 bases, with 17 bases between. Germline-derived CDR1 and CDR2 are SGHVS and FQNEAQ. The length of the CDR3 is 15 residues. CDR3 nucleotides: TGTGCCAGCGGCCCCCGGGGTGGCGGCACCGGGGAGCTGTTTTTT. Amino acid sequence: CASGPRGGGTGELFF.

The chain couples TRBV4-1 to TRBJ1-2; a possible D gene is TRBD1 (5 bases). Trimming removed 5 bases at V and 8 bases at J, with 21 bases between. This CDR3 region has 15 residues. CDR1 MGHRA and CDR2 YSYEKL come from the germline V gene. This CDR3 reads CASSTREGVDGGYTF. CDR3 sequence (DNA): TGCGCCAGCAGCACGAGGGAAGGGGTGGATGGGGGCTACACCTTC.

This clonotype was seen a handful of times. The gene calls are TRBV11-1 and TRBJ2-3; the D gene is possibly TRBD1 (6 bases). V lost 5 bases to trimming and J lost 3 bases, with 12 bases between them. Germline V gene sequence: CDR1 SGHAT, CDR2 FQDESV (reference sequence). This CDR3 spans 14 amino acids. The DNA of the CDR3 is TGTGCCAGCAGCCTCACAGGGATGACAGATACGCAGTATTTT. Its protein is CASSLTGMTDTQYF.

This rearrangement joins TRBV7-3 to TRBJ2-2; no firm D call. The V end was cut by 5 bases, the J end by 0 bases, with 13 bases between. CDR3 length equals 16 residues. Per the germline V gene, CDR1 is SGHTA and CDR2 is FQGTGA. The CDR3 loop reads CASSPGRAANTGELFF. The CDR3 nucleotides read TGTGCCAGCAGCCCGGGTAGGGCAGCGAACACCGGGGAGCTGTTTTTT.

This chain connects TRBV7-2 to TRBJ2-1; TRBD1 matches 7 bases. CDR1 is SGHTA, CDR2 FQGNSA, per germline. The CDR3 is made up of 16 amino acids. J gave up 4 bases and V 0 bases, and 6 bases lay outside the gene matches. In nucleotides, the CDR3 is TGTGCCAGCAGCTTAGCTGACAGGGCTCCATACAATGAGCAGTTCTTC. This codes for CASSLADRAPYNEQFF.

The chain has TRBV6-6 and TRBJ2-5; 9 bases map to TRBD2. Trimming removed 6 bases from V and 5 bases from J; junction bases left unmatched: 10. Germline V gene lookup returns CDR1 MNHNY and CDR2 SVGAGI (reference sequence). CDR3 size: 15 residues. CDR3 loop: CASSGLAGLLETQYF. The CDR3 region has the DNA TGTGCCAGCAGCGGGCTAGCGGGGCTACTGGAGACCCAGTACTTC.

In this sample, this clonotype turned up a few times. The rearrangement links TRBV5-5 to TRBJ1-4, with D unclear. The germline CDR1 and CDR2 sequences are SGHKS and YYEKEE (reference sequence). V lost 1 base and J 0 bases, leaving 13 bases between the germline ends. The CDR3 sequence is 17 residues long. The CDR3: CASSLRVSSATNEKLFF. In DNA, the CDR3 is TGTGCCAGCAGCTTGAGGGTGTCCTCCGCAACTAATGAAAAACTGTTTTTT. Complete variable domain (other parts from reference TRBV5-5 and TRBJ1-4): DAGVTQSPTHLIKTRGQQVTLRCSPISGHKSVSWYQQVLGQGPQFIFQYYEKEERGRGNFPDRFSARQFPNYSSELNVNALLLGDSALYLCASSLRVSSATNEKLFFGSGTQLSVL.

This clonotype was seen at least ten times. The chain employs TRBV7-2 and TRBJ1-5, with 10 positions matching TRBD1. V lost 0 bases to trimming and J lost 6 bases; unmatched junction nucleotides: 2. The germline V gene encodes CDR1 SGHTA and CDR2 FQGNSA. The CDR3 spans 15 residues. The CDR3 loop is CASSLAGQGSQPQHF. CDR3 nucleotides: TGTGCCAGCAGCTTAGCGGGACAGGGGTCTCAGCCCCAGCATTTT.

The chain employs TRBV7-9 and TRBJ2-1, with 8 positions matching TRBD2. Germline CDR1 reads SEHNR; CDR2 reads FQNEAQ (reference sequence). V dropped 11 bases and J dropped 5; count of bases not matched to a gene: 5. This CDR3 is built from 12 residues. CDR3 sequence: CACRGGDNEQFF. CDR3 sequence (DNA): TGTGCCTGCCGGGGGGGGGACAATGAGCAGTTCTTC.

This clonotype was counted between two and nine times. The gene calls are TRBV7-6 and TRBJ2-7; 10 bases are shared with TRBD1. The CDR3 loop spans 16 amino acids. V lost 5 bases and J lost 4; bases outside the gene matches: 11. Germline V gene sequence: CDR1 SGHVS, CDR2 FNYEAQ. Here the CDR3 reads CASSVHRDRGEYEQYF. For the CDR3, the DNA is TGTGCCAGCAGCGTACACCGGGACAGGGGAGAGTACGAGCAGTACTTC. Supplemented by reference TRBV7-6 and TRBJ2-7, the full variable domain reads GAGVSQSPRYKVTKRGQDVALRCDPISGHVSLYWYRQALGQGPEFLTYFNYEAQQDKSGLPNDRFSAERPEGSISTLTIQRTEQRDSAMYRCASSVHRDRGEYEQYFGPGTRLTVT.